This T cell receptor beta chain stems from a study of shared clonotypes between healthy human individuals. Per the original methods: Filtering differed, since immunoSEQ gave only junction sequences and no quality scores. Produced via immunoSEQ multiplex PCR; TCRdb's table is partial and in-frame only. V and J calls and clone size are given by that table; D and trimming were obtained from the DNA. The sample lists over a million clones, approximately 78% occurring once. Germline V gene sequence: CDR1 KGHSH, CDR2 LQKENI. The CDR3 consists of 12 residues. V lost 4 bases, J lost 0 bases, and 3 bases lay in between.

Sequencing was done on a sample of memory CD4+ T cells from PBMCs. Subset defined: CD45RA-negative fraction. This clonotype originated in a man aged 18-30 years in good health. Some clones in this sample may be carry-over from other donors' samples. The chain has TRBV18 and TRBJ1-1; D is unresolved. CDR3 region: CASSRLNTEAFF. The CDR3 DNA is TGTGCCAGCTCACGACTGAACACTGAAGCTTTCTTT.